A selection of T cell receptor beta chains follows, all from one sample in a study of blood T cells in healthy people across ages. One entry per CDR3 protein results from TCRdb running MiXCR on the 5' RACE reads. The sample lists 1.2 million to 1.5 million distinct CDR3 sequences, approximately 40% occurring once. Sample: blood. The receptors derive from a woman aged 18-29 years in good health. CDR3s include the opening cysteine and the closing phenylalanine or tryptophan. The D gene is left open where the match is weak. A clone size is listed for some rows: how often the clone was seen (once, few, many), or a class if it is expanded.

clone_size: few; d_call: TRBD1; v_call: TRBV6-4; j_call: TRBJ2-5; cdr3_aa: CASTYGDRGYNEQYF; cdr3_nt: TGTGCCAGCACTTACGGTGACAGGGGCTACAATGAGCAGTACTTC
clone_size: -; d_call: TRBD1; v_call: TRBV6-5; j_call: TRBJ1-4; cdr3_aa: CASRPGTGREKLFF; cdr3_nt: TGTGCCAGCAGACCCGGGACAGGCCGAGAAAAACTGTTTTTT
clone_size: -; d_call: TRBD2; v_call: TRBV10-1; j_call: TRBJ2-1; cdr3_aa: CASSDPTSGGLLQFF; cdr3_nt: TGCGCCAGCAGTGACCCGACTAGCGGGGGCCTACTGCAGTTCTTC
clone_size: -; d_call: -; v_call: TRBV12-3/TRBV12-4; j_call: TRBJ1-2; cdr3_aa: CASTTQGLYGYTF; cdr3_nt: TGTGCCAGCACCACTCAGGGTTTATATGGCTACACCTTC
clone_size: few; d_call: TRBD2; v_call: TRBV6-6; j_call: TRBJ2-1; cdr3_aa: CASKLAGSRDEQFF; cdr3_nt: TGTGCCAGCAAATTAGCGGGGTCGAGGGATGAGCAGTTCTTC
clone_size: -; d_call: -; v_call: TRBV7-2; j_call: TRBJ1-4; cdr3_aa: CASRSAPTNEKLFF; cdr3_nt: TGTGCCAGCAGGTCAGCTCCAACTAATGAAAAACTGTTTTTT
clone_size: once; d_call: -; v_call: TRBV9; j_call: TRBJ1-2; cdr3_aa: CASSANKGGVYGYTF; cdr3_nt: TGTGCCAGCAGCGCCAACAAGGGGGGGGTTTATGGCTACACCTTC
clone_size: -; d_call: TRBD2; v_call: TRBV7-9; j_call: TRBJ2-3; cdr3_aa: CASSLWGSGGDTQYF; cdr3_nt: TGTGCCAGCAGCTTATGGGGTAGCGGGGGAGATACGCAGTATTTT
clone_size: once; d_call: -; v_call: TRBV6-5; j_call: TRBJ2-5; cdr3_aa: CASSSWGAGETQYF; cdr3_nt: TGTGCCAGCAGTTCATGGGGGGCCGGAGAGACCCAGTACTTC
clone_size: many; d_call: -; v_call: TRBV29-1; j_call: TRBJ2-3; cdr3_aa: CSSEEDTQYF; cdr3_nt: TGCAGCTCAGAAGAGGATACGCAGTATTTT
clone_size: few; d_call: -; v_call: TRBV6-5; j_call: TRBJ2-5; cdr3_aa: CASGGGLKETQYF; cdr3_nt: TGTGCCAGCGGTGGAGGTTTGAAAGAGACCCAGTACTTC
clone_size: -; d_call: TRBD1; v_call: TRBV27; j_call: TRBJ1-5; cdr3_aa: CASSSGTGRFNQPQHF; cdr3_nt: TGTGCCAGCAGTTCTGGGACAGGGAGATTCAATCAGCCCCAGCATTTT
clone_size: few; d_call: -; v_call: TRBV10-3; j_call: TRBJ2-6; cdr3_aa: CAISGLKGKGVLTF; cdr3_nt: TGTGCCATCAGTGGGCTGAAGGGGAAGGGTGTCCTGACTTTC
clone_size: -; d_call: TRBD1; v_call: TRBV20-1; j_call: TRBJ1-2; cdr3_aa: CSARGDRAGYGYTF; cdr3_nt: TGCAGTGCTAGGGGGGACAGGGCAGGGTATGGCTACACCTTC
clone_size: -; d_call: -; v_call: TRBV24-1; j_call: TRBJ2-1; cdr3_aa: CATSGEPSSSYNEQFF; cdr3_nt: TGTGCCACCAGTGGAGAACCGTCGAGCTCCTACAATGAGCAGTTCTTC
clone_size: -; d_call: TRBD1; v_call: TRBV5-1; j_call: TRBJ2-3; cdr3_aa: CASSLEGTGITDTQYF; cdr3_nt: TGCGCCAGCAGCTTGGAGGGGACAGGTATCACAGATACGCAGTATTTT
clone_size: few; d_call: TRBD1; v_call: TRBV27; j_call: TRBJ2-7; cdr3_aa: CASSLSWDRDEQYF; cdr3_nt: TGTGCCAGCAGTTTATCATGGGACAGGGACGAGCAGTACTTC
clone_size: -; d_call: TRBD2; v_call: TRBV12-5; j_call: TRBJ2-3; cdr3_aa: CASGWRLAGDTDTQYF; cdr3_nt: TGTGCTAGTGGTTGGCGACTAGCGGGTGACACAGATACGCAGTATTTT
clone_size: once; d_call: TRBD1; v_call: TRBV12-3/TRBV12-4; j_call: TRBJ2-5; cdr3_aa: CASSPGGTGFQETQYF; cdr3_nt: TGTGCCAGCAGTCCCGGAGGGACAGGGTTCCAAGAGACCCAGTACTTC
clone_size: -; d_call: -; v_call: TRBV21-1; j_call: TRBJ2-7; cdr3_aa: CASSTPVTGLNQYYEQYF; cdr3_nt: TGTGCCAGCAGCACCCCAGTGACAGGACTCAACCAATACTACGAGCAGTACTTC
clone_size: -; d_call: TRBD1; v_call: TRBV20-1; j_call: TRBJ1-2; cdr3_aa: CSARVRQGALWYGYTF; cdr3_nt: TGCAGTGCTAGAGTTAGGCAGGGGGCATTATGGTATGGCTACACCTTC
clone_size: -; d_call: TRBD1; v_call: TRBV6-6; j_call: TRBJ1-1; cdr3_aa: CASSYQGTGAENTEAFF; cdr3_nt: TGTGCCAGCAGTTATCAGGGGACAGGGGCGGAGAACACTGAAGCTTTCTTT
clone_size: -; d_call: -; v_call: TRBV6-1; j_call: TRBJ2-3; cdr3_aa: CASSGPADTQYF; cdr3_nt: TGTGCCAGCAGTGGCCCCGCAGATACGCAGTATTTT
clone_size: few; d_call: -; v_call: TRBV21-1; j_call: TRBJ1-4; cdr3_aa: CASSKYEPAGQRATNEKLFF; cdr3_nt: TGTGCCAGCAGCAAATATGAACCTGCGGGACAACGTGCAACTAATGAAAAACTGTTTTTT
clone_size: once; d_call: -; v_call: TRBV15; j_call: TRBJ2-2; cdr3_aa: CATSSLVLANTGELFF; cdr3_nt: TGTGCCACCAGCAGTCTGGTGCTCGCGAACACCGGGGAGCTGTTTTTT
clone_size: few; d_call: TRBD1; v_call: TRBV5-8; j_call: TRBJ1-5; cdr3_aa: CASSQGTGHQPQHF; cdr3_nt: TGTGCCAGCAGTCAAGGGACAGGACATCAGCCCCAGCATTTT
clone_size: once; d_call: TRBD2; v_call: TRBV7-2; j_call: TRBJ2-7; cdr3_aa: CASSADLAGASYEQYF; cdr3_nt: TGTGCCAGCAGCGCCGACCTAGCGGGGGCCTCATACGAGCAGTACTTC
clone_size: -; d_call: TRBD2; v_call: TRBV7-9; j_call: TRBJ2-3; cdr3_aa: CASSSSGGIGTQYF; cdr3_nt: TGTGCCAGCAGCTCTAGCGGGGGGATTGGGACGCAGTATTTT
clone_size: once; d_call: TRBD2; v_call: TRBV20-1; j_call: TRBJ2-1; cdr3_aa: CSARVPSGRAVHEQFF; cdr3_nt: TGCAGTGCTAGAGTCCCTAGCGGGAGGGCCGTGCATGAGCAGTTCTTC
clone_size: -; d_call: -; v_call: TRBV12-3/TRBV12-4; j_call: TRBJ2-3; cdr3_aa: CATWQGRSADTQYF; cdr3_nt: TGTGCCACTTGGCAGGGGCGTAGCGCAGATACGCAGTATTTT
clone_size: few; d_call: TRBD2; v_call: TRBV29-1; j_call: TRBJ2-5; cdr3_aa: CSVGEGKGTQYF; cdr3_nt: TGCAGCGTTGGGGAGGGAAAGGGGACCCAGTACTTC
clone_size: -; d_call: -; v_call: TRBV29-1; j_call: TRBJ2-1; cdr3_aa: CSVEEDEEDFRNEQFF; cdr3_nt: TGCAGCGTTGAAGAGGACGAAGAGGACTTTAGAAATGAGCAGTTCTTC
clone_size: -; d_call: TRBD1; v_call: TRBV7-9; j_call: TRBJ1-4; cdr3_aa: CASSFIAQGGATNEKLFF; cdr3_nt: TGTGCCAGCAGCTTTATCGCCCAGGGGGGCGCGACTAATGAAAAACTGTTTTTT
clone_size: -; d_call: TRBD2; v_call: TRBV20-1; j_call: TRBJ2-1; cdr3_aa: CSATQGTGGRGCNEQFF; cdr3_nt: TGCAGTGCTACCCAAGGAACGGGGGGAAGGGGCTGCAATGAGCAGTTCTTC
clone_size: many; d_call: -; v_call: TRBV29-1; j_call: TRBJ1-2; cdr3_aa: CSVGELADGYTF; cdr3_nt: TGCAGCGTTGGTGAACTCGCCGATGGCTACACCTTC
clone_size: few; d_call: -; v_call: TRBV5-1; j_call: TRBJ1-1; cdr3_aa: CASTGYGGTEAFF; cdr3_nt: TGCGCCAGCACAGGGTACGGGGGCACTGAAGCTTTCTTT
clone_size: -; d_call: -; v_call: TRBV3-1; j_call: TRBJ2-1; cdr3_aa: CASSQNKGRQNNEQFF; cdr3_nt: TGTGCCAGCAGCCAGAACAAGGGGCGGCAGAACAATGAGCAGTTCTTC
clone_size: -; d_call: TRBD2; v_call: TRBV20-1; j_call: TRBJ2-2; cdr3_aa: CSAIHPMRGAGELFF; cdr3_nt: TGCAGTGCTATTCATCCAATGCGGGGGGCCGGGGAGCTGTTTTTT
clone_size: -; d_call: -; v_call: TRBV6-2/TRBV6-3; j_call: TRBJ1-5; cdr3_aa: CASSRLLQSATNQPQHF; cdr3_nt: TGTGCCAGCAGCCGTCTACTCCAGTCCGCCACCAATCAGCCCCAGCATTTT
clone_size: few; d_call: -; v_call: TRBV20-1; j_call: TRBJ2-1; cdr3_aa: CSAGRQASLYNEQFF; cdr3_nt: TGCAGTGCTGGGAGACAGGCTAGCTTATACAATGAGCAGTTCTTC
clone_size: -; d_call: -; v_call: TRBV2; j_call: TRBJ2-5; cdr3_aa: CVSSEASGRGTQYF; cdr3_nt: TGTGTCAGCAGTGAAGCGTCGGGCCGAGGGACCCAGTACTTC
clone_size: -; d_call: -; v_call: TRBV5-1; j_call: TRBJ2-7; cdr3_aa: CASSPYDDQLGEQYF; cdr3_nt: TGCGCCAGCAGCCCCTACGATGACCAATTGGGCGAGCAGTACTTC
clone_size: few; d_call: -; v_call: TRBV7-8; j_call: TRBJ2-2; cdr3_aa: CASSFPRNSGANTGELFF; cdr3_nt: TGTGCCAGCAGCTTTCCCCGAAATAGCGGAGCGAACACCGGGGAGCTGTTTTTT
clone_size: -; d_call: -; v_call: TRBV20-1; j_call: TRBJ1-5; cdr3_aa: CSASGMADQPQHF; cdr3_nt: TGCAGTGCCTCAGGGATGGCGGATCAGCCCCAGCATTTT
clone_size: few; d_call: -; v_call: TRBV6-5; j_call: TRBJ1-2; cdr3_aa: CASSPVPFSPYGYTF; cdr3_nt: TGTGCCAGCAGTCCCGTCCCCTTCTCCCCCTATGGCTACACCTTC
clone_size: few; d_call: TRBD1; v_call: TRBV6-5; j_call: TRBJ2-1; cdr3_aa: CASSSYDREDYNEQFF; cdr3_nt: TGTGCCAGCAGTTCCTACGACAGGGAAGACTACAATGAGCAGTTCTTC
clone_size: -; d_call: -; v_call: TRBV5-8; j_call: TRBJ1-6; cdr3_aa: CASSLNMGGYNSPLHF; cdr3_nt: TGTGCCAGCAGCTTGAATATGGGCGGGTATAATTCACCCCTCCACTTT
clone_size: few; d_call: TRBD1; v_call: TRBV28; j_call: TRBJ2-5; cdr3_aa: CASSLYDRAVETQYF; cdr3_nt: TGTGCCAGCAGTTTATATGACAGGGCGGTAGAGACCCAGTACTTC
clone_size: -; d_call: -; v_call: TRBV5-5; j_call: TRBJ2-5; cdr3_aa: CASSLGPRGSQETQYF; cdr3_nt: TGTGCCAGCAGCTTGGGACCCAGGGGTTCCCAAGAGACCCAGTACTTC
clone_size: few; d_call: -; v_call: TRBV7-2; j_call: TRBJ2-5; cdr3_aa: CASSLVGHSLQETQYF; cdr3_nt: TGTGCCAGCAGCTTAGTTGGACATTCCTTACAAGAGACCCAGTACTTC
clone_size: -; d_call: -; v_call: TRBV29-1; j_call: TRBJ1-1; cdr3_aa: CSVTIKDPEAFF; cdr3_nt: TGCAGCGTGACAATAAAGGATCCTGAAGCTTTCTTT
clone_size: -; d_call: -; v_call: TRBV28; j_call: TRBJ2-7; cdr3_aa: CASSLKLAQYEQYF; cdr3_nt: TGTGCCAGCAGTTTAAAGCTAGCGCAATACGAGCAGTACTTC
clone_size: -; d_call: -; v_call: TRBV2; j_call: TRBJ2-1; cdr3_aa: CASSPLIAGEYDNEQFF; cdr3_nt: TGTGCCAGCAGCCCCCTCATTGCAGGGGAGTACGACAATGAGCAGTTCTTC